Listed below are T cell receptor beta chains from one sample, sequenced in a study of T cells in Graves' hyperthyroidism and ophthalmopathy. TCRdb re-called the multiplex PCR reads with MiXCR, one entry per CDR3 protein. This repertoire shows around 300,000 distinct CDR3 sequences, 12% to 15% found once; its top ten account for under 8%. Sample: blood. The receptors were sampled from a woman in her 40s with Graves' hyperthyroidism. The CDR3 runs from the conserved cysteine through the conserved F or W. The order of the fields is D gene, V gene, clone size, J gene, CDR3 DNA, CDR3 protein. A D gene is named only where the DNA matches it firmly. Size is stated for part of the rows, as once, few or many counts, or as a class when the clone is expanded.

>.|TRBV28|many|TRBJ2-3
TGTGCCAGCAGTTTGGAACACACGCAGTATTTT
CASSLEHTQYF
>TRBD1|TRBV20-1|many|TRBJ2-7
TGCAGTGCCTCGACAGGGGGGGAGTACGAGCAGTACTTC
CSASTGGEYEQYF
>.|TRBV7-9|once|TRBJ2-5
TGTGCCAGCAGCTTCCTCCAGTACCAAGAGACCCAGTACTTC
CASSFLQYQETQYF
>.|TRBV18|.|TRBJ1-2
TGTGCCAGCTCATCACTACAAAGGGACATAGATGGCTACACCTTC
CASSSLQRDIDGYTF
>.|TRBV2|many|TRBJ2-7
TGTGCCAGCAGTGAAGCGCCCGGGAGTTCATCCTACGAGCAGTACTTC
CASSEAPGSSSYEQYF
>.|TRBV29-1|many|TRBJ2-2
TGCAGCGTTCGCCTAGCGAATGAGTTAGACACCGGGGAGCTGTTTTTT
CSVRLANELDTGELFF
>TRBD2|TRBV2|many|TRBJ2-5
TGTGCCAGCAACTCGCTAGCGGGAGTAGGGGAGACCCAGTACTTC
CASNSLAGVGETQYF
>.|TRBV3-1|many|TRBJ2-7
TGTGCCAGCAGCCAAGATGGTCTGGGCCGCGAGCAGTACTTC
CASSQDGLGREQYF
>TRBD1|TRBV27|many|TRBJ2-5
TGTGCCAGCAGTAGGGACAGGGGGCGTTTCGAGACCCAGTACTTC
CASSRDRGRFETQYF
>.|TRBV7-2|many|TRBJ2-3
TGTGCCAGCAGCTTCGGTACCACAGATACGCAGTATTTT
CASSFGTTDTQYF
>.|TRBV28|many|TRBJ2-1
TGTGCCAGCGGGGGGACTTACAATGAGCAGTTCTTC
CASGGTYNEQFF
>.|TRBV27|.|TRBJ2-2
TGTGCCAGCAGTTGGTTCGGGGAGCTGTTTTTT
CASSWFGELFF
>TRBD1|TRBV24-1|many|TRBJ1-2
TGTGCCACGGGACAGAACTATGGCTACACCTTC
CATGQNYGYTF
>.|TRBV29-1|many|TRBJ1-1
TGCAGCGTTGAAGACTCAGCGGATACTGAAGCTTTCTTT
CSVEDSADTEAFF
>.|TRBV6-2/TRBV6-3|many|TRBJ2-3
TGTGCCAGCACGGCGGCCAGGGGGGGAAGCACAGATACGCAGTATTTT
CASTAARGGSTDTQYF
>.|TRBV6-1|many|TRBJ1-2
TGTGCCAGCAGCTCCTCAGGGAGCTATGGCTACACCTTC
CASSSSGSYGYTF
>TRBD1|TRBV6-1|.|TRBJ1-1
TGTGCCAGCAGAGCCGGACAGGGGGATACTGAAGCTTTCTTT
CASRAGQGDTEAFF
>.|TRBV12-5|many|TRBJ1-1
TGTGCTAGTGGTTTGGTTCTCCGGGGAGGGGGGGACACTGAAGCTTTCTTT
CASGLVLRGGGDTEAFF
>.|TRBV25-1|many|TRBJ1-1
TGTGCCAGCAGGGGCCGTTTCGGAGCTGAAGCTTTCTTT
CASRGRFGAEAFF
>.|TRBV30|.|TRBJ2-6
TGTGCCTGGGGAAGGGGCGGTGGGGCCAACGTCCTGACTTTC
CAWGRGGGANVLTF
>.|TRBV28|many|TRBJ2-7
TGTGCCAGCAGTTTAAGTCGGACCCACTCCTACGAGCAGTACTTC
CASSLSRTHSYEQYF
>.|TRBV20-1|.|TRBJ1-5
TGCGGTGGGGGGCCAGACAATCAGCCCCAGCATTTT
CGGGPDNQPQHF
>.|TRBV5-8|.|TRBJ1-3
TGTGCCAGCAGCTTACGACAGGTCCGGTCTGGAAACACCATATATTTT
CASSLRQVRSGNTIYF
>TRBD1|TRBV7-9|many|TRBJ1-2
TGTGCCAGCAGCTTACGGGACAGGGTCCATGGCTACACCTTC
CASSLRDRVHGYTF
>.|TRBV20-1|few|TRBJ2-7
TGCAGTGCTATTGAGGACAGATCATACGAGCAGTACTTC
CSAIEDRSYEQYF
>TRBD2|TRBV2|many|TRBJ2-7
TGTGCCAGCGGGAGGGGTGTGATTAGCTCCTACGAGCAGTACTTC
CASGRGVISSYEQYF
>TRBD1|TRBV7-8|.|TRBJ1-3
TGTGCCAGCAGCTTGGACAGGGGGGGAAACACCATATATTTT
CASSLDRGGNTIYF
>TRBD2|TRBV28|many|TRBJ2-1
TGTGCCAGCAGTTTATCGGGCCGGGCTAGCGGGTCCTACAATGAGCAGTTCTTC
CASSLSGRASGSYNEQFF
>.|TRBV27|few|TRBJ2-1
TGTGCCAGCGGACAGGGAGGGACCTACAATGAGCAGTTCTTC
CASGQGGTYNEQFF
>TRBD1|TRBV6-5|.|TRBJ1-6
TGTGCCAGCAGTTATCTAACAGGGGGCTCCTATAATTCACCCCTCCACTTT
CASSYLTGGSYNSPLHF
>.|TRBV6-1|.|TRBJ1-4
TGTGCCAGCGCCTTAGTGGTGTCTAATGAAAAACTGTTTTTT
CASALVVSNEKLFF
>.|TRBV10-3|many|TRBJ2-7
TGTGCCATCAGTGAGTCTGAGGTGGGACTCGCGGGGGAGCAGTACTTC
CAISESEVGLAGEQYF
>TRBD1|TRBV29-1|many|TRBJ2-4
TGCAGCGTCAGTGACAGGGACCTGGCCAAAAACATTCAGTACTTC
CSVSDRDLAKNIQYF
>TRBD1|TRBV24-1|.|TRBJ2-1
TGTGCCACCAGCCCCCGGGACAGGGTCAATGAGCAGTTCTTC
CATSPRDRVNEQFF
>TRBD2|TRBV7-9|.|TRBJ2-7
TGTGCCAGCAGCTTAGTGGCTAGCGGGAGCAACGAGCAGTACTTC
CASSLVASGSNEQYF
>TRBD2|TRBV20-1|many|TRBJ2-1
TGCAGTGCTAGGGGGTCGACTAGCGGGAGGTCTCTTTTCTACAATGAGCAGTTCTTC
CSARGSTSGRSLFYNEQFF
>TRBD2|TRBV4-1|few|TRBJ2-7
TGCGCCAGCAGCCGGTTGCGGGAGGTTAACGAGCAGTACTTC
CASSRLREVNEQYF
>TRBD1|TRBV7-8|many|TRBJ1-5
TGTGCCAGCAGCTTTACCCCCGACAGGGGCTTAAATAATCAGCCCCAGCATTTT
CASSFTPDRGLNNQPQHF
>.|TRBV6-6|many|TRBJ2-3
TGTGCCAGCAGTTACGCGGGGGCTAGCACAGATACGCAGTATTTT
CASSYAGASTDTQYF
>.|TRBV20-1|few|TRBJ1-2
TGCAGTGCTAGTAGCCGGGTCCAGGGTAATTATGGCTACACCTTC
CSASSRVQGNYGYTF
>TRBD1|TRBV7-9|.|TRBJ1-4
TGTGCCAGCAGCCTCCAAACAGGGGCCGATGAAAAACTGTTTTTT
CASSLQTGADEKLFF
>.|TRBV28|many|TRBJ2-1
TGTGCCAGCAGCAGTGCCGGGACTGGCAATGAGCAGTTCTTC
CASSSAGTGNEQFF
>.|TRBV5-4|few|TRBJ1-2
TGTGCCAGCAGCCGACCTCTTACAGACTATGGCTACACCTTC
CASSRPLTDYGYTF
>.|TRBV5-8|few|TRBJ2-5
TGTGCCAGCAGCTTTGCGCAAGAAGAGACCCAGTACTTC
CASSFAQEETQYF
>TRBD1|TRBV6-1|.|TRBJ1-1
TGTGCCAGCAGCAACGACAGGGGGCGGACTGAAGCTTTCTTT
CASSNDRGRTEAFF
>TRBD1|TRBV28|many|TRBJ1-2
TGTGCCAGCAGGGAGACAGGGGCCTTCTATGGCTACACCTTC
CASRETGAFYGYTF
>TRBD2|TRBV3-1|few|TRBJ2-1
TGTGCCAGCAGCCGCTGGACTAGCGGAGTGTTCAATGAGCAGTTCTTC
CASSRWTSGVFNEQFF
>TRBD2|TRBV7-2|.|TRBJ2-1
TGTGCCAGCAGCTTAGCAGGTAGCGGGAGAGTAGGTGAGCAGTCCTTC
CASSLAGSGRVGEQSF
>TRBD1|TRBV7-2|few|TRBJ2-2
TGTGCCAGCAGCGACAGGGCCACCGGGGAGCTGTTTTTT
CASSDRATGELFF
>TRBD1|TRBV12-3/TRBV12-4|many|TRBJ1-2
TGTGCCAGCAGTTCCCTGGACAGGGGATATTACCATAACTATGGCTACACCTTC
CASSSLDRGYYHNYGYTF
>TRBD2|TRBV27|many|TRBJ2-2
TGTGCCAGCAGTTTTTTCCTTCAGCGGGAGTGGGACACCGGGGAGCTGTTTTTT
CASSFFLQREWDTGELFF
>.|TRBV2|few|TRBJ1-3
TGTGCGAGCGCTGAAGGGGGGACCCTACGTACTGGAAACACCATATATTTT
CASAEGGTLRTGNTIYF
>.|TRBV28|many|TRBJ1-5
TGTGCCAGCAGGGAGCCCTATAGCAATCAGCCCCAGCATTTT
CASREPYSNQPQHF
>.|TRBV18|many|TRBJ2-5
TGTGCCAGCTCACCAGAGTACCAAGAGACCCAGTACTTC
CASSPEYQETQYF
>TRBD2|TRBV7-2|many|TRBJ2-7
TGTGCCAGCAGCTCCCGACTAGCTTACGAGCAGTACTTC
CASSSRLAYEQYF